These 5 T cell receptor beta chains originate from one sample sequenced in a study of CD8 T cells in ankylosing spondylitis. MiXCR, run by TCRdb on the 5' RACE reads, gives a single entry per CDR3 protein. Of approximately 100,000 distinct CDR3 sequences in the sample, about 8.3% were seen once. The sequencing input was blood, either unsorted or a sorted T cell fraction (not recorded which). All receptors derive from a male donor with ankylosing spondylitis or in good health (not recorded which).

This clonotype was seen ten or more times. The genes are TRBV7-2 and TRBJ2-2; maybe TRBD1 (6 bases). Trimming stripped 3 bases from V and 4 bases from J, with 6 bases between. CDR3 size: 13 residues. The germline V gene encodes CDR1 SGHTA and CDR2 FQGNSA. In nucleotides, the CDR3 is TGTGCCAGCAGCTTGGACAGCACCGGGGAGCTGTTTTTT. Translating it yields CASSLDSTGELFF. Together with reference TRBV7-2 and TRBJ2-2, the CDR3 gives the full variable domain: GAGVSQSPSNKVTEKGKDVELRCDPISGHTALYWYRQSLGQGLEFLIYFQGNSAPDKSGLPSDRFSAERTGGSVSTLTIQRTQQEDSAVYLCASSLDSTGELFFGEGSRLTVL.

The sample holds one count of this clonotype. A much larger clone is a single base away; this may be a read error. The chain recombines TRBV11-2 with TRBJ2-1, with no clear D. The CDR3 is 12 residues long. Deletions cut 2 bases from V and 6 bases from J, with 5 bases between. Germline V lookup: CDR1 SGHAT, CDR2 FQNNGV. The CDR3 is CASSLLCNEQFF. The CDR3 DNA is TGTGCCAGCAGCTTACTGTGCAATGAGCAGTTCTTC.

This clonotype was observed many times. The junction does not match germline at one end; this may be a read error. The chain is built from TRBV7-2 and TRBJ2-3, with 9 bases fitting TRBD1. CDR1 SGHTA and CDR2 FQGNSA come from the germline V gene. CDR3 length: 14 amino acids. CDR3 sequence: CASSGTGTTDTRYF. Here the CDR3 DNA reads TGTGCCAGCAGTGGGACAGGGACCACAGATACGCGGTATTTT.

This clonotype has a count of ten or more. The gene calls are TRBV7-2 and TRBJ2-7; D uncertain. CDR1 is SGHTA, CDR2 FQGNSA, per germline. This CDR3 has 12 amino acids. Trimming stripped 1 base from V and 4 bases from J, with 5 bases between. CDR3 DNA: TGTGCCAGCAGCTTAGTAATATACGAGCAGTACTTC. Protein: CASSLVIYEQYF.

In its sample, this clonotype was seen many times. The chain uses TRBV5-1 and TRBJ2-7; D remains unclear. The germline gives CDR1 SGHRS, CDR2 YFSETQ. There are 14 residues in the CDR3. With 1 base removed from V and 4 bases from J, the gap between germline ends came to 12 bases. The CDR3: CASSLTATEYEQYF. The CDR3 coding sequence is TGCGCCAGCAGCTTGACCGCAACCGAATACGAGCAGTACTTC.